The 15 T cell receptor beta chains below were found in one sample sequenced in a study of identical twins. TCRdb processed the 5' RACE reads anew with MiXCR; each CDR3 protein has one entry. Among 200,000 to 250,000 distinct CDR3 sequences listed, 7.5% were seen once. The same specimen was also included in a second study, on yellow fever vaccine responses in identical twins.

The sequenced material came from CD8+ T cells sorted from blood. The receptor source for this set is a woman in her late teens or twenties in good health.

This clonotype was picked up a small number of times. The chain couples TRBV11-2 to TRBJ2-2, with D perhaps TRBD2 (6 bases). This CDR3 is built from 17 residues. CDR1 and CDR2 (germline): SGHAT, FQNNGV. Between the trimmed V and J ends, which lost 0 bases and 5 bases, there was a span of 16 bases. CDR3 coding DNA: TGTGCCAGCAGCTTAGACTTGCGGGGAGCACAAACCGGGGAGCTGTTTTTT. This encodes CASSLDLRGAQTGELFF.

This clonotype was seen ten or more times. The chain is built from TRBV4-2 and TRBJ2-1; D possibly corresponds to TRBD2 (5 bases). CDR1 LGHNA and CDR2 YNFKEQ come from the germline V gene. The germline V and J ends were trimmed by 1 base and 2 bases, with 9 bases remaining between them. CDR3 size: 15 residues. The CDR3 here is CASSQVTEAYNEQFF. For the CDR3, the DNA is TGTGCCAGCAGCCAAGTGACGGAGGCCTACAATGAGCAGTTCTTC.

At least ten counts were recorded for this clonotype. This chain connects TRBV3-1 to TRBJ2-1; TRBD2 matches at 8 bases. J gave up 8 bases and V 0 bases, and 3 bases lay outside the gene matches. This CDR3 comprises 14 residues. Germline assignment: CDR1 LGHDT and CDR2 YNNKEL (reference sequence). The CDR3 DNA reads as TGTGCCAGCAGCCAAGATAGCGGGATCTATGAGCAGTTCTTC. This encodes CASSQDSGIYEQFF.

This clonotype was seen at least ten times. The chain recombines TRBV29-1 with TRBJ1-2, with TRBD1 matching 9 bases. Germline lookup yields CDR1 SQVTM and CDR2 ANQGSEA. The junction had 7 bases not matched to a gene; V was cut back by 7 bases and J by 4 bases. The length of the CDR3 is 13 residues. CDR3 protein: CSARDRDGYGYTF. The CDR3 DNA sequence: TGCAGCGCCCGGGACAGGGATGGCTATGGCTACACCTTC.

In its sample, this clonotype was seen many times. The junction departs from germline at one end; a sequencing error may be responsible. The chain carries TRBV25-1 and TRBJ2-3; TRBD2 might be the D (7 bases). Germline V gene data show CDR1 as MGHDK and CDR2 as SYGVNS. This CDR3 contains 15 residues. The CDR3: CASGDRGRAADTQYF. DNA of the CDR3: TGTGCCAGCGGTGATAGGGGGAGGGCCGCAGATACGCAGTATTTT.

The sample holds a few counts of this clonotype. The CDR3 here is CASSQDPGGGRTDTQYF. CDR3 DNA sequence: TGTGCCAGCAGCCAAGATCCGGGCGGGGGGCGAACAGATACGCAGTATTTT. The J gene is TRBJ2-3, the V gene TRBV3-1; TRBD2 matches at 8 bases. Losses at the gene ends were 0 bases for V and 3 bases for J; bases not matched to a gene: 8. The CDR3 totals 17 residues. CDR1 and CDR2 from the germline V gene are LGHDT and YNNKEL (reference sequence).

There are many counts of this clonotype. CDR3 DNA sequence: TGTGCCAGCAGTTACTATGCCACCGGGGAGCTGTTTTTT. It encodes CASSYYATGELFF. V and J are TRBV6-5 and TRBJ2-2; D is unresolved. Trimming took off 1 base at V and 4 bases at J, with 4 bases between the two ends. This CDR3 contains 13 residues. CDR1 MNHEY and CDR2 SVGAGI come from the germline V gene.

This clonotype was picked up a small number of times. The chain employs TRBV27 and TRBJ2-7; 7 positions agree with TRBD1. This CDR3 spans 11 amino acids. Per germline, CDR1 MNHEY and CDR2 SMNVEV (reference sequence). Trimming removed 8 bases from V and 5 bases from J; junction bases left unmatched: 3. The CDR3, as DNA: TGTGCCAGCGAAGGGGGCGACGAGCAGTACTTC. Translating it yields CASEGGDEQYF.

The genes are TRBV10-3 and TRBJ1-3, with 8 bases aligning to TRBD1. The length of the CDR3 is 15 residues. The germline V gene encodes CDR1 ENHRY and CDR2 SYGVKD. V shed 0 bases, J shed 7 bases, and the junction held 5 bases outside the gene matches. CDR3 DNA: TGTGCCATCAGTGAGTCCGGGCAGGGGGCGAACACCATATATTTT. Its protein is CAISESGQGANTIYF.

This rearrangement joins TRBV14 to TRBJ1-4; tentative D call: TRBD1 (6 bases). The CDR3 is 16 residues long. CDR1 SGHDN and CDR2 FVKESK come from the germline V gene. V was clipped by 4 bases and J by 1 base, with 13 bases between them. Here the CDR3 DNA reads TGTGCCAGCAGCCCTACATCAGGGGTAACTAATGAAAAACTGTTTTTT. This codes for CASSPTSGVTNEKLFF.

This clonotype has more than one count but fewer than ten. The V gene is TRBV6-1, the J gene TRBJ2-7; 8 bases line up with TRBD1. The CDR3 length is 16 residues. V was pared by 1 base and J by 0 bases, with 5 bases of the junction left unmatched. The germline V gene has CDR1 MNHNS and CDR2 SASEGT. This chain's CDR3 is CASSEVQGVSSYEQYF. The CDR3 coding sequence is TGTGCCAGCAGTGAAGTACAGGGGGTGAGCTCCTACGAGCAGTACTTC.

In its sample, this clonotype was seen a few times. For the CDR3, the DNA is TGTGCCAGCAGCCCCGAGCACAATGAGCAGTTCTTC. Translating it yields CASSPEHNEQFF. The V call is TRBV28, the J call TRBJ2-1; D unresolved. The CDR3 has 12 amino acids. V was trimmed by 6 bases and J by 5 bases, leaving 8 bases between them. Germline assignment: CDR1 MDHEN and CDR2 SYDVKM.

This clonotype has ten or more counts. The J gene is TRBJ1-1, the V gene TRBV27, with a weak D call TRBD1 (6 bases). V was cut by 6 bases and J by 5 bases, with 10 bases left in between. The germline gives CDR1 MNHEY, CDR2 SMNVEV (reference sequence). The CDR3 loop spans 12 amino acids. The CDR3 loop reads CASRMGATEAFF. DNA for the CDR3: TGTGCCAGCAGGATGGGGGCAACTGAAGCTTTCTTT.

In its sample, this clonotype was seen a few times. The CDR3 DNA follows: TGTGCCAGCACCAACTCGGGACAGGGCTACAGCTCCTACGAGCAGTACTTC. As protein: CASTNSGQGYSSYEQYF. This chain uses TRBV7-9 with TRBJ2-7, with 9 bases that match TRBD1. CDR1 is SEHNR, CDR2 FQNEAQ, per germline (reference sequence). The V and J ends lost 7 bases and 0 bases, in that order; junction bases with no gene match: 13. This CDR3 region has 17 residues.

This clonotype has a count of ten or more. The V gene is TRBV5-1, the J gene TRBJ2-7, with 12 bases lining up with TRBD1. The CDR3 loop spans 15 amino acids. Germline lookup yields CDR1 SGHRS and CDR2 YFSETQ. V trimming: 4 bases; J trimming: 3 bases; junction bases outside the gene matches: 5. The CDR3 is CASSTGTGGVYEQYF. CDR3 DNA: TGCGCCAGCAGCACAGGGACAGGGGGCGTCTACGAGCAGTACTTC.